These 23 T cell receptor beta chains originate from one sample sequenced in a study of T cell responses to AZD1222 COVID-19 vaccine (dated by TCRdb to about 2021). The library was generated by the immunoSEQ multiplex PCR assay. Sourced from immuneACCESS, this table was stored by TCRdb with only in-frame sequences that have V and J called. A share of the clones is absent; for the studies checked, an unresolved V gene accounts for under half, and the remainder has no known explanation. This sample comprises about 150,000 clones, about nine tenths of them detected only once. Of the sample, 3% to 4% is held by the ten largest clones. Reading the label with the study, this specimen's time point is: baseline before first vaccination. According to the study, the label for this sample's treatment or condition signals: meningococcal conjugate vaccine given as trial control. This specimen was peripheral blood, taken on day 0 of MenACWY control vaccination. The source of these receptors is an adult in good health.

V usage is TRBV28 and J usage is TRBJ2-7; possibly TRBD2 for D (6 bases). V was trimmed by 6 bases and J by 4 bases, leaving 19 bases between them. Germline CDR1 reads MDHEN; CDR2 reads SYDVKM. The CDR3 runs 15 residues. CDR3: CASSAPGLPLYEQYF. In DNA, the CDR3 is TGTGCCAGCAGCGCCCCGGGACTTCCTTTGTACGAGCAGTACTTC.

The rearrangement joins TRBV7-2 to TRBJ1-5; D is unclear. Trimming shortened V by 6 bases and J by 2 bases, and 11 bases separated the two germline ends. CDR1 SGHTA and CDR2 FQGNSA come from the germline V gene. The CDR3 consists of 14 residues. In DNA, the CDR3 is TGTGCCAGCAGGTTTGGGGAGGGCAATCAGCCCCAGCATTTT. It translates to CASRFGEGNQPQHF. Variable domain in full (rest from reference TRBV7-2 and TRBJ1-5): GAGVSQSPSNKVTEKGKDVELRCDPISGHTALYWYRQSLGQGLEFLIYFQGNSAPDKSGLPSDRFSAERTGGSVSTLTIQRTQQEDSAVYLCASRFGEGNQPQHFGDGTRLSIL.

J is TRBJ1-2 and V is TRBV18, with 7 bases lining up with TRBD1. The CDR3 contains 15 residues. Losses at the gene ends were 8 bases for V and 0 bases for J; bases not matched to a gene: 9. The germline CDR1 and CDR2 sequences are KGHSH and LQKENI. The CDR3 DNA reads TGTGCCAGCACCGCTCCTGGACAGGCTAACTATGGCTACACCTTC. Translating it yields CASTAPGQANYGYTF.

V usage is TRBV12-5 and J usage is TRBJ1-2; D unresolved. Germline V gene lookup returns CDR1 LGHNT and CDR2 FRNRAP. The CDR3 runs to 15 residues. Between the trimmed V and J ends, which lost 2 bases and 6 bases, there was a span of 16 bases. CDR3 sequence: CASGLTPGRWDGYTF. Here the CDR3 DNA reads TGTGCTAGTGGTTTGACTCCGGGCCGCTGGGATGGCTACACCTTC.

The chain links TRBV6-2 or TRBV6-3 to TRBJ2-5; 9 nucleotides agree with TRBD2. The CDR3 has 17 residues. Germline V CDR1 and CDR2: MNHEY, SVGEGT. Trimming took 6 bases from V and 2 from J; bases not matched to a gene: 13. The CDR3 DNA follows: TGTGCCAGCAGCCCACTCCCCGGGACTAGCAGACAAGAGACCCAGTACTTC. Protein product: CASSPLPGTSRQETQYF.

Only one count was recorded for this clone. This chain connects TRBV4-1 to TRBJ1-5, with 8 bases that match TRBD1. CDR1 is MGHRA, CDR2 YSYEKL, per germline. The CDR3 spans 15 residues. Trimming removed 1 base from V and 3 bases from J; junction bases left unmatched: 2. The DNA of the CDR3 is TGCGCCAGCAGCCAAGCACAGGGGGACAATCAGCCCCAGCATTTT. As protein: CASSQAQGDNQPQHF.

This clone was seen just once. Relative to the germline gene, one junction end is altered; a read error may explain this. The rearrangement links TRBV7-7 to TRBJ2-2; D could derive from TRBD1 or TRBD2 (5 bases each). Germline V gene lookup returns CDR1 SSHAT and CDR2 FNYEAQ (reference sequence). This CDR3 is built from 17 residues. CDR3 nucleotide sequence: TGTGCTAGCAGCTTAAATCCCGGGACGGCGAACACCGGGGAGCTGTTTTTT. It is translated as CASSLNPGTANTGELFF.

The chain is built from TRBV2 and TRBJ2-2, with D unresolved. Per germline, CDR1 SNHLY and CDR2 FYNNEI. The CDR3 spans 13 residues. The ends were cut back, 6 bases at V and 6 bases at J, with 11 bases in the middle. DNA for the CDR3: TGTGCCAGCAGAAAGACGGTGGCCGGGGAGCTGTTTTTT. Protein sequence: CASRKTVAGELFF.

This chain uses TRBV6-2 or TRBV6-3 with TRBJ1-2; D unclear. V was shortened by 4 bases and J by 0 bases, with 9 bases between the two germline ends. This CDR3 comprises 14 residues. Germline V gene sequence: CDR1 MNHEY, CDR2 SVGEGT. The CDR3 DNA follows: TGTGCCAGCAGTTTGTACTCAGCTAACTATGGCTACACCTTC. As protein: CASSLYSANYGYTF.

The chain has TRBV6-4 and TRBJ2-1; 7 positions match TRBD2. The CDR3 is made up of 14 amino acids. Germline V gene sequence: CDR1 MRHNA, CDR2 SNTAGT. Trimming removed 0 bases from V and 9 bases from J; junction bases left unmatched: 5. CDR3 DNA sequence: TGTGCCAGCAGTGACTCGGGAGGGTACGGTGAGCAGTTCTTC. Amino acids: CASSDSGGYGEQFF.

This chain connects TRBV19 to TRBJ2-1; TRBD1 agrees at 11 bases. The CDR3 runs 14 residues. V trimming: 7 bases; J trimming: 10 bases; junction bases outside the gene matches: 9. In germline, CDR1 is LNHDA, CDR2 SQIVND (reference sequence). The CDR3 DNA sequence: TGTGCCAGTAACCGGGACAGGGGGACCCTCGAGCAGTTCTTC. This gives the protein CASNRDRGTLEQFF.

The V gene is TRBV5-1, the J gene TRBJ1-1; the D gene is possibly TRBD1 (6 bases). The germline gives CDR1 SGHRS, CDR2 YFSETQ. The CDR3 spans 18 residues. Deletions cut 3 bases from V and 8 bases from J, with 29 bases between. This CDR3 is CASSSLPLAGGKRSEAFF. The CDR3 nucleotides are TGCGCCAGCAGCTCTCTTCCCTTGGCCGGGGGCAAAAGGTCCGAAGCTTTCTTT.

The chain couples TRBV7-2 to TRBJ2-1; D gene unclear. Trimming stripped 0 bases from V and 4 bases from J, with 10 bases between. CDR3 size: 15 residues. In germline, CDR1 is SGHTA, CDR2 FQGNSA. The CDR3 spells CASSLAGSEYNEQFF. CDR3 nucleotides: TGTGCCAGCAGCTTAGCGGGGTCAGAATACAATGAGCAGTTCTTC. The complete variable domain, with remaining parts taken from reference TRBV7-2 and TRBJ2-1, reads GAGVSQSPSNKVTEKGKDVELRCDPISGHTALYWYRQSLGQGLEFLIYFQGNSAPDKSGLPSDRFSAERTGGSVSTLTIQRTQQEDSAVYLCASSLAGSEYNEQFFGPGTRLTVL.

The CDR3 loop reads CASSLQGGGLNTEAFF. As DNA, the CDR3 is TGCGCCAGCAGCTTACAGGGAGGGGGGCTGAACACTGAAGCTTTCTTT. This chain connects TRBV5-1 to TRBJ1-1; possible D gene TRBD1, 6 bases. Germline assignment: CDR1 SGHRS and CDR2 YFSETQ. The CDR3 loop spans 16 amino acids. Trimming stripped 2 bases from V and 0 bases from J, with 14 bases between.

The V call is TRBV7-9, the J call TRBJ2-7; the match to TRBD1 covers 9 bases. The junction had 7 bases not matched to a gene; V was cut back by 2 bases and J by 2 bases. The CDR3 loop spans 16 amino acids. The germline V gene encodes CDR1 SEHNR and CDR2 FQNEAQ (reference sequence). The CDR3 reads CASSLPRGQGTYEQYF. CDR3 sequence (DNA): TGTGCCAGCAGCTTACCGCGGGGACAGGGAACCTACGAGCAGTACTTC.

The chain recombines TRBV6-5 with TRBJ1-5, with D possibly matching TRBD1 (6 bases). The CDR3 length is 13 residues. Trimming removed 7 bases from V and 4 bases from J, with 11 bases in between. Germline values: CDR1 MNHEY, CDR2 SVGAGI. CDR3 in DNA: TGTGCCAGCACCCCGGACAGAAATCAGCCCCAGCATTTT. Translating it yields CASTPDRNQPQHF.

DNA for the CDR3: TGTGCCAGCAGGGAAGGACTTATGAACACCGGGGAGCTGTTTTTT. Residues: CASREGLMNTGELFF. The chain couples TRBV3-1 (or the pseudogene TRBV3-2) to TRBJ2-2, with a tentative D call TRBD2 (5 bases). CDR1 and CDR2 (germline): LGHDT, YNNKEL (reference sequence). Trimming pared 6 bases from V and 1 base from J, leaving 12 bases between. This CDR3 region has 15 residues.

V usage is TRBV5-4 and J usage is TRBJ2-7; 8 bases match TRBD2. In germline, CDR1 is SGHNT, CDR2 YYREEE (reference sequence). With 1 base clipped from V and 0 bases from J, the junction kept 3 bases outside the gene matches. CDR3 size: 15 residues. This chain's CDR3 is CASSLRGGSSYEQYF. CDR3 DNA: TGTGCCAGCAGCTTGCGGGGGGGAAGCTCCTACGAGCAGTACTTC.

The J gene is TRBJ1-2, the V gene TRBV28; D possibly corresponds to TRBD1 (5 bases). This CDR3 has 14 amino acids. Germline CDR1 MDHEN, CDR2 SYDVKM. V dropped 7 bases and J dropped 4 bases, with 16 bases sitting between them. The CDR3 sequence: CASTLGRGGYGYTF. The CDR3 DNA follows: TGTGCCAGCACCTTAGGCCGGGGCGGCTATGGCTACACCTTC.

This clone was seen just once. The chain combines TRBV24-1 with TRBJ1-4; TRBD1 agrees at 7 bases. V lost 3 bases, J lost 13 bases, and 4 bases stayed unmatched. Germline V CDR1 and CDR2: KGHDR, SFDVKD. This CDR3 is built from 12 residues. The CDR3 protein is CATSDAKGALFF. For the CDR3, the DNA is TGTGCCACCAGTGATGCGAAGGGGGCACTGTTTTTT.

V and J are TRBV7-3 and TRBJ2-1, with D unclear. Trimming pared 3 bases from V and 6 bases from J, leaving 12 bases between. The germline CDR1 and CDR2 sequences are SGHTA and FQGTGA. The length of the CDR3 is 14 residues. The CDR3 coding sequence is TGTGCCAGCAGCTTTGCCCCCTCCGGCAATGAGCAGTTCTTC. Translating it yields CASSFAPSGNEQFF.

The chain employs TRBV7-2 and TRBJ1-1, with D maybe TRBD1 (5 bases). Germline CDR1 and CDR2: SGHTA and FQGNSA. The CDR3 has 16 residues. The germline V and J ends were trimmed by 3 bases and 1 base, with 15 bases remaining between them. CDR3 nucleotide sequence: TGTGCCAGCAGCTTTCAGGGCAGACGAGCGAACACTGAAGCTTTCTTT. The encoded protein is CASSFQGRRANTEAFF.

The rearrangement links TRBV5-4 to TRBJ2-3; D is ambiguous. Germline V gene data show CDR1 as SGHNT and CDR2 as YYREEE (reference sequence). This CDR3 contains 12 residues. V was clipped by 0 bases and J by 9 bases, with 8 bases between them. This CDR3 reads CASSLEYSTQYF. The CDR3 DNA sequence: TGTGCCAGCAGCTTGGAATACTCCACGCAGTATTTT.